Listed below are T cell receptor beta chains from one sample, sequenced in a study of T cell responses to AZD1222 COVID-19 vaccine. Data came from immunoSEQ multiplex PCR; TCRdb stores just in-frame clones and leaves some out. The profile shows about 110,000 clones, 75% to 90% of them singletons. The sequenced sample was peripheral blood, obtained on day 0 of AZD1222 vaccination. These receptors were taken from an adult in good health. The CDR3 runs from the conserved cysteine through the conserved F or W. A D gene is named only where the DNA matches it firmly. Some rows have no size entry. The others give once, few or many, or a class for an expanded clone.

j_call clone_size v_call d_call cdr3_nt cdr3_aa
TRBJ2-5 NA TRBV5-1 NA TGCGCCAGCAGCTTGGGTCCGACAAGCTATGAGACCCAGTACTTC CASSLGPTSYETQYF
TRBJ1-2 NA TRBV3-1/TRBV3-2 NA TGTGCCAGCACCTCTCCCGGGCAAGGAAACGGCGGCTACACCTTC CASTSPGQGNGGYTF
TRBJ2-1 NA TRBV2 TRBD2 TGTGCCAGCAGTGAAGGGGGGGGCTCCTACAATGAGCAGTTCTTC CASSEGGGSYNEQFF
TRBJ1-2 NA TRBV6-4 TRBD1 TGTGCCAGCAGTGCTTACGGGACAGGGCATCCTACTAACTATGGCTACACCTTC CASSAYGTGHPTNYGYTF
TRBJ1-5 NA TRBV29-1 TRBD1 TGCAGCGTGGGGGGACAGGGAACTCAGCCCCAGCATTTT CSVGGQGTQPQHF
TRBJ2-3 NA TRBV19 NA TGTGCCAGTAGTATAGTTGGAAAGGCAGATACGCAGTATTTT CASSIVGKADTQYF
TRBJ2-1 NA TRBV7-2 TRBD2 TGTGCCAGCAGCCCGACTAGCGAAGCTTACAATGAGCAGTTCTTC CASSPTSEAYNEQFF
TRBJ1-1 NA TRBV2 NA TGTGCCAGCAGTGAAATGCGGAACACTGAAGCTTTCTTT CASSEMRNTEAFF
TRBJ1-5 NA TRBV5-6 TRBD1 TGTGCCAGCAGCTTGGCAGGGGGATTTAGCAATCAGCCCCAGCATTTT CASSLAGGFSNQPQHF
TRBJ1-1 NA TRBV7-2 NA TGTGCCAGCAGCTTAGATCGGCGGTATAGTCTAAAAGCTTTCTTT CASSLDRRYSLKAFF
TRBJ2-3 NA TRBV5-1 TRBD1 TGCGCCACTTCCCCGGGACAGGGAAGCGGTGGCACAGATACGCAGTATTTT CATSPGQGSGGTDTQYF
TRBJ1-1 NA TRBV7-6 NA TGTGCCAGCAGCCCCCCCAGCGCGAACACTGAAGCTTTCTTT CASSPPSANTEAFF
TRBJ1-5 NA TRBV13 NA TGTGCCAGCAGCATAACAGGGCGCAACGGCAATCAGCCCCAGCATTTT CASSITGRNGNQPQHF
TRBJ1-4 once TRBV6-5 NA TGTGCCAGCAGCGGACGGATTAATGAAAAACTGTTTTTT CASSGRINEKLFF
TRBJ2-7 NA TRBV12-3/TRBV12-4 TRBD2 TGTGCCAGCAGGACTAGCGGGAGTTACGAGCAGTACTTC CASRTSGSYEQYF
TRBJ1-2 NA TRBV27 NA TGTGCCAGCAGTTTTTCCGGACTTAAACCTGGCTACACCTTC CASSFSGLKPGYTF
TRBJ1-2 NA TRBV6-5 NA TGTGCCAGCAGTTACTCGACCCACGGACTCTATGGCTACACCTTC CASSYSTHGLYGYTF
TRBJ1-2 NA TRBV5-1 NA TGCGCCAGCAGCCCCCTGGGGAGTGGTAACGGCTACACCTTC CASSPLGSGNGYTF
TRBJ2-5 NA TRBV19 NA TGTGCCAGTAGTATACGGCAGGGGCATCAAGAGACCCAGTACTTC CASSIRQGHQETQYF
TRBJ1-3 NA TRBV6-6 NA TGTGCCAGCAGTTCCGACAGGCACTCTGGAAACACCATATATTTT CASSSDRHSGNTIYF
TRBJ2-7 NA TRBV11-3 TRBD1 TGTGCCAGCAGCCTCCGACAGGGGGGCGAGCAGTACTTC CASSLRQGGEQYF
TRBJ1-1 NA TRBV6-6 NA TGTGCCAGCAGTTACTCTCGGGGGGGGACTGAAGCTTTCTTT CASSYSRGGTEAFF
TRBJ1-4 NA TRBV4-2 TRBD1 TGTGCCAGCAGCACGACAGGGACCAATGAAAAACTGTTTTTT CASSTTGTNEKLFF
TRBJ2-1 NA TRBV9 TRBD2 TGTGCCAGCAGCGCCCCGGGCGGGAGCGCGGGGGTGGAGTTCTTC CASSAPGGSAGVEFF
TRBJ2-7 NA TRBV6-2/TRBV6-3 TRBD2 TGTGCCAGCAGTGGGACTAGCGGGAGAGACGAGCAGTACTTC CASSGTSGRDEQYF
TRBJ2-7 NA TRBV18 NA TGTGCCAGCTCACCGAGTCTAGCACAGAGGGGAGAGCAGTACTTC CASSPSLAQRGEQYF
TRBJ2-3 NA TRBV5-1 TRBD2 TGCGCCAGCAGCTTGCAAACGGGAGCGGGAGTAGGCACGCAGTATTTT CASSLQTGAGVGTQYF
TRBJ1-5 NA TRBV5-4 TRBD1 TGTGCCAGCAGCCCGGGTCGTGGGGGGGGACAGACCCAGCATTTT CASSPGRGGGQTQHF
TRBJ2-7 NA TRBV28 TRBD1 TGTGCCAGCAGACAGGGGGGTTACGAGCAGTACTTC CASRQGGYEQYF
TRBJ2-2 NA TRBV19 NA TGTGCCAGTAGTATGGAAGGAACGAACACCGGGGAGCTGTTTTTT CASSMEGTNTGELFF
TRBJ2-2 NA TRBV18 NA TGTGCCAGCTCACCGGACGGAGCCGGGGAGCTGTTTTTT CASSPDGAGELFF
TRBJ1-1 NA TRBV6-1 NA TGTGCCAGCATTGAAGGACAGCCGAACACTGAAGCTTTCTTT CASIEGQPNTEAFF
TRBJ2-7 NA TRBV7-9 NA TGTGCCAGCAGCTTATTGAACGGGCCCTACGAGCAGTACTTC CASSLLNGPYEQYF
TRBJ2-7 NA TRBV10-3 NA TGTGCCATCAGTCCACAGTTCCCCCACGAGCAGTACTTC CAISPQFPHEQYF
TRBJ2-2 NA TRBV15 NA TGTGCCACCAGCGGCGTTAGGAACAGGGCCTGGGACACCGGGGAGCTGTTTTTT CATSGVRNRAWDTGELFF
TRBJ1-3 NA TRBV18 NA TGTGCCAGCTCACCACGAGACAGCTCTGGAAACACCATATATTTT CASSPRDSSGNTIYF
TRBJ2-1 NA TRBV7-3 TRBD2 TGTGCCAGCAGCCCCGGTAGCGGGGCCTACAATGAGCAGTTCTTC CASSPGSGAYNEQFF
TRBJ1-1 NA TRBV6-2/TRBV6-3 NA TGTGCCAGCAGTTACTTCCGCACCGGTACCTACACTGAAGCTTTCTTT CASSYFRTGTYTEAFF
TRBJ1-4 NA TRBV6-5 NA TGTGCCAGCAGTTACTCGCCAACTAATGAAAAACTGTTTTTT CASSYSPTNEKLFF
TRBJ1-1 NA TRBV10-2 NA TGCGCCAGCACCTCACAGGGATCCACTGAAGCTTTCTTT CASTSQGSTEAFF
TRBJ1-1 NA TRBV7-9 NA TGTGCCAGCAGCGTAAGTGGTGGCCAGAGAATGAACACTGAAGCTTTCTTT CASSVSGGQRMNTEAFF
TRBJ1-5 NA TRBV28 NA TGTGCCAGCAGAAACAGGTTGAATCAGCCCCAGCATTTT CASRNRLNQPQHF
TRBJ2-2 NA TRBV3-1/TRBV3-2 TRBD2 TGTGCCAGCAGCCAAGATTTCCTAGCGGGAGGTGGGCGCGCCGGGGAGCTGTTTTTT CASSQDFLAGGGRAGELFF
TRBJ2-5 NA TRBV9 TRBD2 TGTGCCAGCAGCCCCTTGGGCGGGAGGGCCGTGGAGACCCAGTACTTC CASSPLGGRAVETQYF
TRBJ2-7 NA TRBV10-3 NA TGTGCCATCAGTGAGTCGGGGGGGCTGGGGCAGTACTTC CAISESGGLGQYF
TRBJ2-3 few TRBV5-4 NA TGTGCCAGCAGCTTGAAGGGGATCGGAGCAAGGGATACGCAGTATTTT CASSLKGIGARDTQYF
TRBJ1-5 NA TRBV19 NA TGTGCCAGTAGTTTGACAGTAAGCAATCAGCCCCAGCATTTT CASSLTVSNQPQHF
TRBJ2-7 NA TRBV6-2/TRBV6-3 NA TGTGCCAGCAGCCCCTTGTACGAGCAGTACTTC CASSPLYEQYF
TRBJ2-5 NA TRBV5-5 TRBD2 TGTGCCAGCAGCTTGCTGAGCGGGGGCCAAGAGACCCAGTACTTC CASSLLSGGQETQYF
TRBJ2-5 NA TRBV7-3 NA TGTGCCAGCAGCTTAACTCGCGACCAAGAGACCCAGTACTTC CASSLTRDQETQYF
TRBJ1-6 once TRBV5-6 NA TGTGCCAGCAGCGCCGACAGTAATTCACCCCTCCACTTT CASSADSNSPLHF
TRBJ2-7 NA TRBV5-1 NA TGCGCCAGCAGCCTCCAGGGCTACGAGCAGTACTTC CASSLQGYEQYF
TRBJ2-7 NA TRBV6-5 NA TGTGCCAGCAGTTACTCGGAAATAGGGTCTTACGAGCAGTACTTC CASSYSEIGSYEQYF
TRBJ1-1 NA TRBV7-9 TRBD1 TGTGCCAGCAGCTCAACCCTGACAGGGGTGAACACTGAAGCTTTCTTT CASSSTLTGVNTEAFF
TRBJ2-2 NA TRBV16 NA TGTGCCAGCAGCCCCATGAGTACCGGGGAGCTGTTTTTT CASSPMSTGELFF
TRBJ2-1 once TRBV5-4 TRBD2 TGTGCCAGCAGCTTGGTGGCGGGAGGATACTACAATGAGCAGTTCTTC CASSLVAGGYYNEQFF
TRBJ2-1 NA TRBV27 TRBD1 TGTGCCAGCAGTTTATTAACAGGGGGAGCCTACAATGAGCAGTTCTTC CASSLLTGGAYNEQFF
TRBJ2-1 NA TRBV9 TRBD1 TGTGCCAGCAGCGTAGCTCTGGGACAGAACAATGAGCAGTTCTTC CASSVALGQNNEQFF
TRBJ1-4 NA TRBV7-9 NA TGTGCCAGCAGCTTAGGACGGCCCGAGGGTAATGAAAAACTGTTTTTT CASSLGRPEGNEKLFF
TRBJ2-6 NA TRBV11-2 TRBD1 TGTGCCAGCAGCTTAATGGACAGGACCTCTGGGGCCAACGTCCTGACTTTC CASSLMDRTSGANVLTF